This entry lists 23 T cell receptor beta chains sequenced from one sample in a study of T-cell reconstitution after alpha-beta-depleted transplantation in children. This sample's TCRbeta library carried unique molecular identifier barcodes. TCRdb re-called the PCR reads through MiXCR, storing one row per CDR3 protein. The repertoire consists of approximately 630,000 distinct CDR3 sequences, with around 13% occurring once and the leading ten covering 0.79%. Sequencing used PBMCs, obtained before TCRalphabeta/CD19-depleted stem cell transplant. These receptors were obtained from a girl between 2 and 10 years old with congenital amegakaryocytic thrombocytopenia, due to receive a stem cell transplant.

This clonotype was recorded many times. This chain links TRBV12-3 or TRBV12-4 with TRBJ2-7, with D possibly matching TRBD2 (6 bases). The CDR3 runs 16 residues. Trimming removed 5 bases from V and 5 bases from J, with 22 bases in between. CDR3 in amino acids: CASSPPMVAGFHEQYF. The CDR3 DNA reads TGTGCCAGCAGTCCCCCTATGGTGGCGGGGTTTCACGAGCAGTACTTC.

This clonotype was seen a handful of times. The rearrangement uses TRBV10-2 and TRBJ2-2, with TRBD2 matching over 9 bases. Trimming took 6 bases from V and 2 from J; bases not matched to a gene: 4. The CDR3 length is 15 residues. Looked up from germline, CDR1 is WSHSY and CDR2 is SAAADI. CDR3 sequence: CASRPGLANTGELFF. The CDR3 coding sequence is TGCGCCAGCAGGCCGGGACTAGCAAACACCGGGGAGCTGTTTTTT.

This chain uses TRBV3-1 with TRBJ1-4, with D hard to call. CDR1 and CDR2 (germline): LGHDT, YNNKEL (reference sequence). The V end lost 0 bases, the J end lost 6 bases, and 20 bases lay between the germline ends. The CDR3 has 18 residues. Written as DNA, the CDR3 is TGTGCCAGCAGCCAAGATATCTTCGGGATCGGAAACGATGAAAAACTGTTTTTT. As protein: CASSQDIFGIGNDEKLFF.

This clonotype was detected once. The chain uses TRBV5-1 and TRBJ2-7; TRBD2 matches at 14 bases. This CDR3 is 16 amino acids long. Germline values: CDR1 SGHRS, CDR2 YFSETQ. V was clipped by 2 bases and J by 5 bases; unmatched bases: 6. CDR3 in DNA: TGCGCCAGCAGCTTTCGACTAGCGGGAGGGTCCCACGAGCAGTACTTC. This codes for CASSFRLAGGSHEQYF.

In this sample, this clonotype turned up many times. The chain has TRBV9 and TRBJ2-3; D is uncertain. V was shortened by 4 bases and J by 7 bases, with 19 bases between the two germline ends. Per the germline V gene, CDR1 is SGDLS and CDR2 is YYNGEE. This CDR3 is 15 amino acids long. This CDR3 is CASSPVASRLNTQYF. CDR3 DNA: TGTGCCAGCAGCCCCGTAGCATCGCGCTTGAATACGCAGTATTTT. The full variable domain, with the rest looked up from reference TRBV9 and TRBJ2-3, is DSGVTQTPKHLITATGQRVTLRCSPRSGDLSVYWYQQSLDQGLQFLIQYYNGEERAKGNILERFSAQQFPDLHSELNLSSLELGDSALYFCASSPVASRLNTQYFGPGTRLTVL.

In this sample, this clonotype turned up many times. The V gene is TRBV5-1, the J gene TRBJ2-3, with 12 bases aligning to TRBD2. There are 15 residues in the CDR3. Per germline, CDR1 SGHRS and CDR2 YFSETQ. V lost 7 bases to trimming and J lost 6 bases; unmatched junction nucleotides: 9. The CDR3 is CASGQTSGGGDTQYF. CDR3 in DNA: TGCGCCAGCGGCCAGACTAGCGGGGGAGGGGATACGCAGTATTTT.

The CDR3 DNA is TGCGCCAGCAGCTCGGACACCCGAGGCACTGAAGCTTTCTTT. Amino acids: CASSSDTRGTEAFF. The J gene is TRBJ1-1, the V gene TRBV5-1, with TRBD1 as a possible D gene (5 bases). Trimming took off 3 bases at V and 4 bases at J, with 13 bases between the two ends. The germline gives CDR1 SGHRS, CDR2 YFSETQ. The CDR3 runs 14 residues.

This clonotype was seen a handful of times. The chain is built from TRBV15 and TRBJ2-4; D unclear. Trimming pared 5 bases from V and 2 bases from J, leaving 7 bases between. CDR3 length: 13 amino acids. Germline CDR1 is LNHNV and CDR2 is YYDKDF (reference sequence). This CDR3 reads CATSSRTKNIQYF. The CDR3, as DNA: TGTGCCACCAGCTCCAGAACCAAAAACATTCAGTACTTC.

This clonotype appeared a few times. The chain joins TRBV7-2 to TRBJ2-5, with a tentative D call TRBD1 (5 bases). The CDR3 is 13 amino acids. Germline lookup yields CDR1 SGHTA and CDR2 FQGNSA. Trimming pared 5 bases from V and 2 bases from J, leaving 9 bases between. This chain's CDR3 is CASSPYRQETQYF. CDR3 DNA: TGTGCCAGCAGCCCTTACAGGCAAGAGACCCAGTACTTC.

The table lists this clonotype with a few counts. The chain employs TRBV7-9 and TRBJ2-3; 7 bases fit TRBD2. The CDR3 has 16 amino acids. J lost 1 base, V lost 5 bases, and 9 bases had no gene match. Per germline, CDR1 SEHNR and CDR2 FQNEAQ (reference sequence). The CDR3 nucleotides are TGTGCCAGCAGCCGTCTCGCGAGCGGGGGCACAGATACGCAGTATTTT. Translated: CASSRLASGGTDTQYF.

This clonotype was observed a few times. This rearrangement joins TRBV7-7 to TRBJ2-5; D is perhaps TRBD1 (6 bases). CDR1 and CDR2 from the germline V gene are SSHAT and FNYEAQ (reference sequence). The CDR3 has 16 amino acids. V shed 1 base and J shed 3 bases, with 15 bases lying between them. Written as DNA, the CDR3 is TGTGCCAGCAGCTTAGAAGTTCAGGGGCTCGAAGAGACCCAGTACTTC. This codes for CASSLEVQGLEETQYF.

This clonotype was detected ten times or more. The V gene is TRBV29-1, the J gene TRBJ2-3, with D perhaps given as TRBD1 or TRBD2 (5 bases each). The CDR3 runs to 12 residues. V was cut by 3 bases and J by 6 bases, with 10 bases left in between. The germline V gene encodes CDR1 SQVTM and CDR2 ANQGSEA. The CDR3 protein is CSVEGVWDTQYF. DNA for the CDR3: TGCAGCGTTGAGGGGGTTTGGGATACGCAGTATTTT.

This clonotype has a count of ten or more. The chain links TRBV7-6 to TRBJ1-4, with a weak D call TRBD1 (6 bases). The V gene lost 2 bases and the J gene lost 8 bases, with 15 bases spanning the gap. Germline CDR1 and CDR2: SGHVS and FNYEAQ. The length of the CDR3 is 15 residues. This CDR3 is CASSLLTGMFEKLFF. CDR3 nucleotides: TGTGCCAGCAGCTTATTAACAGGGATGTTCGAAAAACTGTTTTTT.

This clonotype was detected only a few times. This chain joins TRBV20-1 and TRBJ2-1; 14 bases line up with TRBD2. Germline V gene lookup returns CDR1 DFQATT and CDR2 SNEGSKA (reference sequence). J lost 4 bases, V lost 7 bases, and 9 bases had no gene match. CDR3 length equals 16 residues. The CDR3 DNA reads TGCAGTGTCTCGACTAGCGGGAGGGCACCGTACAATGAGCAGTTCTTC. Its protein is CSVSTSGRAPYNEQFF.

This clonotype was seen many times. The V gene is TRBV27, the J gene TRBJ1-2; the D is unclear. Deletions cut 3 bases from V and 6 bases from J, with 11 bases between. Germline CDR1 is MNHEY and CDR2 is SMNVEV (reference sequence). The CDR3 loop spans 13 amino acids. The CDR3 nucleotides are TGTGCCAGCAGTTTCACGAAGGGAGATGGCTACACCTTC. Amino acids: CASSFTKGDGYTF.

In nucleotides, the CDR3 is TGCAGCGTCCTTCCGGGACAGGGAGAACTAGCGGAGGTCTACAATGAGCAGTTCTTC. This encodes CSVLPGQGELAEVYNEQFF. The chain joins TRBV29-1 to TRBJ2-1; D might be TRBD1 (9 bases). CDR3 length equals 19 residues. Germline V gives CDR1 SQVTM, CDR2 ANQGSEA. V was shortened by 6 bases and J by 3 bases, with 30 bases between the two germline ends.

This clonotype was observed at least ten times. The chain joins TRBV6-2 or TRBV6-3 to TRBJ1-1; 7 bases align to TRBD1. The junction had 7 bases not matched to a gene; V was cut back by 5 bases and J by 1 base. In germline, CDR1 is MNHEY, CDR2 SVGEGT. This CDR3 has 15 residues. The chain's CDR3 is CASSQPRTGNTEAFF. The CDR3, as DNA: TGTGCCAGCAGTCAACCACGGACAGGGAACACTGAAGCTTTCTTT.

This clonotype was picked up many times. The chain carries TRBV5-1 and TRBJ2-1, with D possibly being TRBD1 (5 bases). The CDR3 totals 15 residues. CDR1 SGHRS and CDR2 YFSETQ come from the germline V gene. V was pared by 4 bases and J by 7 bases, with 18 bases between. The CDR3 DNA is TGCGCCAGCAGCCCGTGGCAGGGTCTTTTGAATGAGCAGTTCTTC. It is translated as CASSPWQGLLNEQFF.

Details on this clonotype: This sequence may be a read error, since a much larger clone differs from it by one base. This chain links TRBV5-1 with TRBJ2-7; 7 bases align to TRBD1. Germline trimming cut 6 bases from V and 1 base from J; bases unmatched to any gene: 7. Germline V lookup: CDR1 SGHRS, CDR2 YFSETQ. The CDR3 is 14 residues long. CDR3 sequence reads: CASNSSGGSYEQYF. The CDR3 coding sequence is TGCGCCAGCAATTCTTCAGGGGGTTCCTACGAGCAGTACTTC.

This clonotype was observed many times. The CDR3 spells CSARSLAGVYNEQFF. In DNA, the CDR3 is TGCAGTGCTAGGAGCCTAGCGGGAGTTTACAATGAGCAGTTCTTC. J is TRBJ2-1 and V is TRBV20-1; 10 nucleotides match TRBD2. The V segment lost 3 bases and the J segment 4 bases; nucleotides outside the gene matches: 6. In germline, CDR1 is DFQATT, CDR2 SNEGSKA (reference sequence). The CDR3 consists of 15 residues.

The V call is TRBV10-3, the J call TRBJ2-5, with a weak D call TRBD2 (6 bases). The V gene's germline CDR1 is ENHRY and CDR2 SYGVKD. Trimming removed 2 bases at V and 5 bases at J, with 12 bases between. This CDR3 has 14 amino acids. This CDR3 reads CAISEDGGWETQYF. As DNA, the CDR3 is TGTGCCATCAGTGAGGATGGAGGGTGGGAGACCCAGTACTTC.

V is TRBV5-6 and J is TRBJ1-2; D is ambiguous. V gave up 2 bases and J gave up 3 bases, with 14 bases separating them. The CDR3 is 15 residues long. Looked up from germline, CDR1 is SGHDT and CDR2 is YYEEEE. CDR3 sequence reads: CASSFPGGKDYGYTF. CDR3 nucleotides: TGTGCCAGCAGCTTCCCCGGCGGCAAAGACTATGGCTACACCTTC.

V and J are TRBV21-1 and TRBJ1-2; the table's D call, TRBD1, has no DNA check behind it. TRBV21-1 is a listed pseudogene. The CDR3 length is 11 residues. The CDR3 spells CAGPGGYGYTF. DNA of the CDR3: TGTGCCGGCCCAGGGGGCTATGGCTACACCTTC.